Listed below are T cell receptor beta chains from one sample, sequenced in a study of CD8+CD57+ T cells in acquired aplastic anemia. TCRdb re-analysed the reads in MiXCR, keeping a single row per CDR3 protein. The profile covers about 180,000 distinct CDR3 sequences, with about half appearing a single time and 10% to 15% taken by the ten largest. The sequencing input was sorted CD4+, CD8+, or CD8+CD57+ T cells (not recorded which) from PBMCs. All receptors come from a human donor with aplastic anemia. CDR3s include the opening cysteine and the closing phenylalanine or tryptophan. Each record gives: clone size, V gene, D gene, J gene, CDR3 DNA, CDR3 protein. D genes are given only for firm matches. Clone size is stated in some rows and not others, as once, few, many or a class when expanded.

.,TRBV6-1,.,TRBJ2-7,TGTGCCAGCAGTGAAGACGACTATCTTGACGAGCAGTACTTC,CASSEDDYLDEQYF
many,TRBV7-9,.,TRBJ2-7,TGTGCCAGCAGCTTATCAGGACCGCGTGACGAGCAGTACTTC,CASSLSGPRDEQYF
.,TRBV30,.,TRBJ2-7,TGTGCCTCCCTAAGGCGGAGAGTAAATAACTCCTACGAGCAGTACTTC,CASLRRRVNNSYEQYF
many,TRBV3-1,.,TRBJ1-2,TGTGCCAGCAGCCAAGTCAGGAGGGGCTACACCTTC,CASSQVRRGYTF
many,TRBV20-1,.,TRBJ1-5,TGCAGTGCTAGCGACCGGGGGGGTAGCAATCAGCCCCAGCATTTT,CSASDRGGSNQPQHF
.,TRBV20-1,.,TRBJ2-7,TGCAGTGCTGGTCCACAGGGACCCTACGAGCAGTACTTC,CSAGPQGPYEQYF
.,TRBV28,TRBD1,TRBJ1-1,TGTGCCAGTAAGACAGGGAGAACTGAAGCTTTCTTT,CASKTGRTEAFF
many,TRBV7-9,.,TRBJ2-3,TGTGCCAGCAGCTTAAATATAGCAGGATCCAAAGATACGCAGTATTTT,CASSLNIAGSKDTQYF
.,TRBV2,TRBD1,TRBJ1-6,TGTGCCAGCAGTCCGAGACAGGGACAATCACCCCTCCACTTT,CASSPRQGQSPLHF
.,TRBV10-1,TRBD1,TRBJ1-6,TGCGCCAGCAGTGAGGCCGGGACAGCTTTTAATTCACCCCTCCACTTT,CASSEAGTAFNSPLHF
.,TRBV7-9,.,TRBJ2-3,TGTGCCAGCAAAATTGCAGGGAGTAGTTACAATGAGCAGTATTTT,CASKIAGSSYNEQYF
many,TRBV20-1,TRBD2,TRBJ2-1,TGCAGTGCTAGAAAAAGCGGGGGGGCCTATGAGCAGTTCTTC,CSARKSGGAYEQFF
.,TRBV10-3,.,TRBJ2-3,TGTGCCAGCAGCCTCCCGCGGGGTTACGAGCAGTATTTT,CASSLPRGYEQYF
.,TRBV29-1,.,TRBJ2-2,TGCAGCGCTGAAGGAGGTGGTGGGGAGCTGTTTTTT,CSAEGGGGELFF
.,TRBV10-3,.,TRBJ2-7,TGTGCCATCAGACCGGGTCCTCCCTACGAGCAGTACTTC,CAIRPGPPYEQYF
few,TRBV29-1,.,TRBJ2-1,TGCAGCGTTGGACTAGTAGGTTCCTACAATGAGCAGTTCTTC,CSVGLVGSYNEQFF
many,TRBV5-6,.,TRBJ2-7,TGTGCCAGCAGCTTGGTCAGTACGGACGAGCAGTACTTC,CASSLVSTDEQYF
many,TRBV5-5,.,TRBJ1-2,TGTGCCAGCAGCTTGGTCCGTTCAGGGGAGGACGGCTACACCTTC,CASSLVRSGEDGYTF
.,TRBV25-1,.,TRBJ1-1,TGTGCCAGCAAAGGCGGCCCGTTGAACACTGAAGCTTTCTTT,CASKGGPLNTEAFF
.,TRBV4-1,TRBD2,TRBJ2-7,TGCGCCAGCAGCCAACAGCCTAGCGGCTACGAGCAGTACTTC,CASSQQPSGYEQYF
.,TRBV7-6,TRBD2,TRBJ2-3,TGTGCCAGCAGCATTCTAGCGGGGACTGCTAGCACAGATACGCAGTATTTT,CASSILAGTASTDTQYF
.,TRBV10-3,TRBD1,TRBJ2-1,TGTGCCATCAAAGGCGGGGACAGGGTGGAGGAGCAGTTCTTC,CAIKGGDRVEEQFF
.,TRBV3-1,TRBD1,TRBJ2-3,TGTGCCAGCAGCCAAGTAGTCCCAGGGGGCGCGAGGGCAGATACGCAGTATTTT,CASSQVVPGGARADTQYF
.,TRBV6-1,.,TRBJ1-5,TGTGCCAGCAGTGAAGCTGGACACTCTAATCAGCCCCAGCATTTT,CASSEAGHSNQPQHF
.,TRBV2,.,TRBJ1-6,TGTGCCAGCAGACCACAGGGTTCCCCCCTCCACTTT,CASRPQGSPLHF
.,TRBV9,.,TRBJ1-3,TGTGCCAGCAGCGTAGTAGGGGGGGGACCTGGAAACACCATATATTTT,CASSVVGGGPGNTIYF
many,TRBV6-1,.,TRBJ1-2,TGTGCCAGCAGTAAGGACAGTCCAACTCTCTATGGCTACACCTTC,CASSKDSPTLYGYTF
many,TRBV13,.,TRBJ2-3,TGTGCCAGCAGCTGGGGGGCCGGAACAGATACGCAGTATTTT,CASSWGAGTDTQYF
.,TRBV24-1,TRBD1,TRBJ2-1,TGTGCCACCAGTGACTACGACAGGGGGCGAAACAATGAGCAGTTCTTC,CATSDYDRGRNNEQFF
.,TRBV20-1,.,TRBJ2-5,TGCAGTGCTAGTACGGACCTCGGCGGCGAGACCCAGTACTTC,CSASTDLGGETQYF
many,TRBV9,.,TRBJ2-2,TGTGCCAGCAGCGTTTTGGCGAACACCGGGGAGCTGTTTTTT,CASSVLANTGELFF
.,TRBV20-1,.,TRBJ1-6,TGCAGTGCTAGAGAACCCAGGGGAGGGTCACCCCTCCACTTT,CSAREPRGGSPLHF
once,TRBV5-5,.,TRBJ1-1,TGTGCCAGCAGCTGGCAGGGGTTGGGGATCGACACTGAAGCTTTCTTT,CASSWQGLGIDTEAFF
few,TRBV7-3,.,TRBJ2-1,TGTGCCAGCAGACACAGGGGAGGTGAGCAGTTCTTC,CASRHRGGEQFF
many,TRBV20-1,.,TRBJ1-4,TGCAGTGCTACCCGGGGCAAGAGGGAAAAACTGTTTTTT,CSATRGKREKLFF
.,TRBV24-1,.,TRBJ2-1,TGTGCCACCCAGACTGGGGGAGCCAGCAGCTCCTACAATGAGCAGTTCTTC,CATQTGGASSSYNEQFF
.,TRBV11-1,TRBD1,TRBJ2-7,TGTGCCAGCAGCCCCTCACAGGGGAATTCCCACTACGAGCAGTACTTC,CASSPSQGNSHYEQYF
.,TRBV19,.,TRBJ2-3,TGTGCCAGTAGTATGGTACGGTTCACAGATACGCAGTATTTT,CASSMVRFTDTQYF
.,TRBV15,.,TRBJ2-1,TGTGCCACCAGCAGACGCGCGAATTTGGACAATGAGCAGTTCTTC,CATSRRANLDNEQFF
few,TRBV12-3/TRBV12-4,.,TRBJ1-5,TGTGCCAGCAGCTCGCCGGGGCTGGGGAGCAATCAGCCCCAGCATTTT,CASSSPGLGSNQPQHF
many,TRBV19,.,TRBJ2-3,TGTGCCAGCCAAACTTCACAGGGGAGGGGCACAGATACGCAGTATTTT,CASQTSQGRGTDTQYF
many,TRBV7-2,.,TRBJ1-1,TGTGCCAGCAGCTTAGACGTGGGAATGGTAGGAACTGAAGCTTTCTTT,CASSLDVGMVGTEAFF
many,TRBV20-1,.,TRBJ2-3,TGCAGTCTGGACCGCTTGGATACGCAGTATTTT,CSLDRLDTQYF
.,TRBV7-9,.,TRBJ1-2,TGTGCCAGCAGCCAAGAGGGACTGCGTGGAGGTGGCTACACCTTC,CASSQEGLRGGGYTF
few,TRBV12-3/TRBV12-4,.,TRBJ2-7,TGTGCCAGCTGGACAGCCTTGGGGGAGCAGTACTTC,CASWTALGEQYF
.,TRBV7-9,.,TRBJ2-7,TGTGCCAGCAGCTTTAGTGGTAACGACGAGCAGTACTTC,CASSFSGNDEQYF
many,TRBV19,TRBD2,TRBJ2-3,TGTGCCAGTGGCGGGGGAGATACGCAGTATTTT,CASGGGDTQYF
.,TRBV2,TRBD1,TRBJ1-6,TGTGCCAGCAGTGCAACAGGGGGGAATTCACCCCTCCACTTT,CASSATGGNSPLHF
once,TRBV7-2,.,TRBJ2-1,TGTGCCATCAGGGGGGGGGACCACAATGAGCAGTTCTTC,CAIRGGDHNEQFF
many,TRBV7-9,.,TRBJ2-1,TGTGCCAGCAGCCCTGGACACTACAATGAGCAGTTCTTC,CASSPGHYNEQFF